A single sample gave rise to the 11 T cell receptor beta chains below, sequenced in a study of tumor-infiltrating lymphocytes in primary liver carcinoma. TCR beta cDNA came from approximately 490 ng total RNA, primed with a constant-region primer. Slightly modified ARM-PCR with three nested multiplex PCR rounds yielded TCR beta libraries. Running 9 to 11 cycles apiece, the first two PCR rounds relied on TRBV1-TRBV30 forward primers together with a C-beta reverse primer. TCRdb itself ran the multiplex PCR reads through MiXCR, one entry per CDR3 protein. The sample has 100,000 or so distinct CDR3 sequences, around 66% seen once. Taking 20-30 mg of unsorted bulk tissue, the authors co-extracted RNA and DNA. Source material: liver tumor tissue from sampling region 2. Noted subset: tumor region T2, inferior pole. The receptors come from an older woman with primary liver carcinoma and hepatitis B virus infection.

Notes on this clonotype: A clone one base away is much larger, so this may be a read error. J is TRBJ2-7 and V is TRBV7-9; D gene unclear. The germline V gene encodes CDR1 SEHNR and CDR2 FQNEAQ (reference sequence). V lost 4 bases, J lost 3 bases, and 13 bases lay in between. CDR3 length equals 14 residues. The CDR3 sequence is CASSSQWAFYEQYF. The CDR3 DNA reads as TGTGCCAGCAGCTCACAGTGGGCGTTCTACGAGCAGTACTTC. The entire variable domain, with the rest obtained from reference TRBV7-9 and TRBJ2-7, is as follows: DTGVSQNPRHKITKRGQNVTFRCDPISEHNRLYWYRQTLGQGPEFLTYFQNEAQLEKSRLLSDRFSAERPKGSFSTLEIQRTEQGDSAMYLCASSSQWAFYEQYFGPGTRLTVT.

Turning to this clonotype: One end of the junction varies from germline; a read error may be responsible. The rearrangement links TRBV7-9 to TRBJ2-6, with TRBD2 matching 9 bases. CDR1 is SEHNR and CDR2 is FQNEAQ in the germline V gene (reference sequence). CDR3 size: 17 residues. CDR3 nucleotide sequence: TGTGCCAACAGCTCACTAGCGGGTTACTCTGGGGCCAACGTCCTGACTTTC. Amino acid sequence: CANSSLAGYSGANVLTF. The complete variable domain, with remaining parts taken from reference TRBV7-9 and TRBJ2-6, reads DTGVSQNPRHKITKRGQNVTFRCDPISEHNRLYWYRQTLGQGPEFLTYFQNEAQLEKSRLLSDRFSAERPKGSFSTLEIQRTEQGDSAMYLCANSSLAGYSGANVLTFGAGSRLTVL.

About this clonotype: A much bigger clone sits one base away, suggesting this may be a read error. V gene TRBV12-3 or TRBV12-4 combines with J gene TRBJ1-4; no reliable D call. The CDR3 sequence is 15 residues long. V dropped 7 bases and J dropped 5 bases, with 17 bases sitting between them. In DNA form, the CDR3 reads TGTGCCAGCACCCCAGGAGGGCTAGTCAATGAAAAACTGTTTTTT. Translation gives CASTPGGLVNEKLFF.

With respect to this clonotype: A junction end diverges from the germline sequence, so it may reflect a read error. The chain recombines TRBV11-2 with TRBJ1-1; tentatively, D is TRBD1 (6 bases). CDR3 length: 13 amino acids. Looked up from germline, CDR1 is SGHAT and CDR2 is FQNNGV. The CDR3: CASSRTVYTDAFF. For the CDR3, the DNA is TGTGCCAGCAGTCGGACAGTTTACACTGATGCTTTCTTT.

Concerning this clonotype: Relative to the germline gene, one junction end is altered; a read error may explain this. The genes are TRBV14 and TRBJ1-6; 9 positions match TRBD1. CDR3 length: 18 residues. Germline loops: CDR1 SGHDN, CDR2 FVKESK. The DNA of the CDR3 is TGTGCCAGCAGCCATCTGGGACAGGGAAGAGGTAGCAATTCACCCATCCACTTT. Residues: CASSHLGQGRGSNSPIHF.

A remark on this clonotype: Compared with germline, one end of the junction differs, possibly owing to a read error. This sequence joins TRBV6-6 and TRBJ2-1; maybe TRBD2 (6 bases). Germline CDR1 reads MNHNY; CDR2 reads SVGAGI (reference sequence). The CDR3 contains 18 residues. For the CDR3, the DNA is TGTACCAGCAGTTACTCGCGTCCAGGCGGGGCTAGATACAATGAGCTGTTCTTC. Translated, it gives CTSSYSRPGGARYNELFF.

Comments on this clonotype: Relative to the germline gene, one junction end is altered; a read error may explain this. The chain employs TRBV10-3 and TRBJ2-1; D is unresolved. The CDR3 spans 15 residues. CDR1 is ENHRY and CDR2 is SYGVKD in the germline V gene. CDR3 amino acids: CAISGLAYSSKEQFF. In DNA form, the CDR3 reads TGCGCCATCAGTGGCTTGGCCTATAGCTCCAAAGAGCAGTTCTTC.

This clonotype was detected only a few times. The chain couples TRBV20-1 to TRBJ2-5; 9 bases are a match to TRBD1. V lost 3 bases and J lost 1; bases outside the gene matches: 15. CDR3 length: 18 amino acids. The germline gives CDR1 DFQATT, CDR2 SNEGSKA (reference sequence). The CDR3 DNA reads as TGCAGTGCTAGTCCCGTCACTCCGGACAGGGGACCCCAAGAGACCCAGTACTTC. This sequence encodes CSASPVTPDRGPQETQYF.

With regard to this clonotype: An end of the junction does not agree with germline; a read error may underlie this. The CDR3, as DNA: TGCAGCGTACGATTGAGAGGGGAGACCCATTACTTC. As protein: CSVRLRGETHYF. This chain links TRBV29-1 with TRBJ2-5, with D perhaps TRBD1 or TRBD2 (5 bases each). From germline, CDR1 is SQVTM and CDR2 ANQGSEA. The CDR3 spans 12 residues.

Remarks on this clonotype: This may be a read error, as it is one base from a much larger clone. CDR3 sequence reads: CPGGTSGTGLEYEQYF. CDR3 sequence (DNA): TGCCCCGGCGGGACTAGCGGCACGGGCTTGGAGTACGAGCAGTACTTC. The chain has TRBV28 and TRBJ2-7; 11 bases are a match to TRBD2. Germline V gene data show CDR1 as MDHEN and CDR2 as SYDVKM. This CDR3 contains 16 residues.

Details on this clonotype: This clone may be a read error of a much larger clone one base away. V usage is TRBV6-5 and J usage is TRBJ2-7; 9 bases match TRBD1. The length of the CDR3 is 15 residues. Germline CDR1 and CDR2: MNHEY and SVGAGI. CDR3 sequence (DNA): TGTGCCAGCAGCTTACAGGGGACAGGGTGGTACGAGCAGTGCTTC. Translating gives CASSLQGTGWYEQCF.